Below are 14 T cell receptor beta chains sequenced from a single sample in a study of blood T cell repertoires in COVID-19. The data were produced by immunoSEQ multiplex PCR, yet TCRdb's version contains in-frame clones alone and is incomplete. Counted here are about 400,000 clones, over 75% occurring once; the ten biggest clones make up roughly 2%. Material: PBMCs or T cells enriched from blood (not recorded which). These receptors originate from a woman between 40 and 55 years old with acute COVID-19.

The DNA for the CDR3 is TGCGCCAGCAGCCAGCCCGACAGGGGCACTGAAGCTTTCTTT. Its translation is CASSQPDRGTEAFF. This sequence joins TRBV4-1 and TRBJ1-1; TRBD1 matches at 8 bases. Germline CDR1 MGHRA, CDR2 YSYEKL. The CDR3 consists of 14 residues. V lost 3 bases and J lost 4; bases outside the gene matches: 4.

This chain links TRBV19 with TRBJ1-2; the D gene is possibly TRBD1 (5 bases). CDR1 and CDR2 (germline): LNHDA, SQIVND (reference sequence). The germline V and J ends were trimmed by 4 bases and 0 bases, with 12 bases remaining between them. The CDR3 contains 15 residues. CDR3 nucleotides: TGTGCCAGTAGTAACCGGCAGGGTCCTAACTATGGCTACACCTTC. Its protein product is CASSNRQGPNYGYTF.

The chain links TRBV19 to TRBJ1-5, with D tentatively TRBD1 (5 bases). CDR3 length equals 16 residues. Trimming stripped 2 bases from V and 6 bases from J, with 17 bases between. Germline loops: CDR1 LNHDA, CDR2 SQIVND (reference sequence). The CDR3 loop reads CASSIWRQGGSQPQHF. In DNA, the CDR3 is TGTGCCAGTAGTATATGGAGGCAGGGAGGCAGTCAGCCCCAGCATTTT.

The chain is built from TRBV6-5 and TRBJ1-1, with 10 bases identical to TRBD1. Germline loops: CDR1 MNHEY, CDR2 SVGAGI. CDR3 length: 14 residues. Germline trimming cut 10 bases from V and 5 bases from J; bases unmatched to any gene: 10. CDR3 nucleotides: TGTGCCACCAGAAAGACAGGGGGCGAGACTGAAGCTTTCTTT. It is translated as CATRKTGGETEAFF.

This rearrangement joins TRBV6-1 to TRBJ2-3; TRBD1 matches at 7 bases. The germline gives CDR1 MNHNS, CDR2 SASEGT. V lost 4 bases to trimming and J lost 4 bases; unmatched junction nucleotides: 14. The CDR3 is 17 residues long. CDR3 DNA: TGTGCCAGCAGTGCGTCCTCGACAGGGTTGGGGGCAGATACGCAGTATTTT. Protein product: CASSASSTGLGADTQYF.

The rearrangement links TRBV19 to TRBJ2-5; perhaps TRBD1 as D (5 bases). The length of the CDR3 is 15 residues. V was cut by 3 bases and J by 1 base, with 12 bases left in between. Per germline, CDR1 LNHDA and CDR2 SQIVND (reference sequence). The CDR3 region is CASSMSLGPQETQYF. The DNA of the CDR3 is TGTGCCAGTAGTATGAGTCTGGGGCCCCAAGAGACCCAGTACTTC. Variable domain in full (rest from reference TRBV19 and TRBJ2-5): DGGITQSPKYLFRKEGQNVTLSCEQNLNHDAMYWYRQDPGQGLRLIYYSQIVNDFQKGDIAEGYSVSREKKESFPLTVTSAQKNPTAFYLCASSMSLGPQETQYFGPGTRLLVL.

V usage is TRBV5-5 and J usage is TRBJ1-4; 10 bases line up with TRBD1. V gave up 3 bases and J gave up 8 bases; unmatched junction bases: 7. This CDR3 comprises 15 residues. Germline V gene sequence: CDR1 SGHKS, CDR2 YYEKEE (reference sequence). The CDR3 region is CASSSGTGEGEKLFF. Here the CDR3 DNA reads TGTGCCAGCAGCTCCGGGACAGGGGAGGGGGAAAAACTGTTTTTT.

This clone was seen ten or more times. CDR3 DNA sequence: TGCGCCAGCAGGTTCGGGGGACAGGGGGCGATGAACACTGAAGCTTTCTTT. This translates into CASRFGGQGAMNTEAFF. The gene calls are TRBV5-1 and TRBJ1-1; the match to TRBD1 covers 12 bases. Per germline, CDR1 SGHRS and CDR2 YFSETQ. J was trimmed by 0 bases and V by 5 bases; bases with no gene match: 8. The CDR3 extends over 17 amino acids.

The chain couples TRBV4-1 to TRBJ1-4, with 8 nucleotides matching TRBD1. The CDR3 is 15 residues long. Unmatched junction bases numbered 10, after V lost 5 bases and J lost 8 bases. Per the germline V gene, CDR1 is MGHRA and CDR2 is YSYEKL. In DNA, the CDR3 is TGCGCCAGCAGCAAAACGGCCGACAGGGGAGAAAAACTGTTTTTT. As protein: CASSKTADRGEKLFF.

The V call is TRBV9, the J call TRBJ2-7; D is unclear. The germline V gene has CDR1 SGDLS and CDR2 YYNGEE. Trimming cost V 0 bases and J 5 bases, with 9 bases left between them. The CDR3 is made up of 13 amino acids. CDR3 in DNA: TGTGCCAGCAGCGTAGCACTCTTCGACGAGCAGTACTTC. It encodes CASSVALFDEQYF.

The chain uses TRBV9 and TRBJ2-5; 10 bases map to TRBD1. Germline V CDR1 and CDR2: SGDLS, YYNGEE. Losses at the gene ends were 3 bases for V and 4 bases for J; bases not matched to a gene: 9. The CDR3 totals 16 residues. This CDR3 reads CASSGGTGASSETQYF. DNA of the CDR3: TGTGCCAGCAGCGGAGGGACAGGGGCCTCTTCAGAGACCCAGTACTTC.

The chain employs TRBV2 and TRBJ1-1; maybe TRBD1 (6 bases). The CDR3 has 14 residues. Germline-derived CDR1 and CDR2 are SNHLY and FYNNEI. The V and J ends lost 6 bases and 11 bases respectively, with 22 bases between them. Here the CDR3 reads CASRPTGFGFGAFF. CDR3 DNA sequence: TGTGCCAGCAGGCCAACAGGGTTTGGGTTTGGGGCTTTCTTT.

The gene calls are TRBV20-1 and TRBJ1-1; the D is unclear. V was shortened by 8 bases and J by 2 bases, with 9 bases between the two germline ends. Germline V gene data show CDR1 as DFQATT and CDR2 as SNEGSKA (reference sequence). The CDR3 length is 11 residues. The CDR3 loop reads CSPHTNTEAFF. Written as DNA, the CDR3 is TGCAGTCCCCACACCAACACTGAAGCTTTCTTT.

In its sample, this clone was seen once. This sequence joins TRBV7-9 and TRBJ2-2; D gene uncertain. Looked up from germline, CDR1 is SEHNR and CDR2 is FQNEAQ (reference sequence). V lost 1 base and J 2 bases, leaving 5 bases between the germline ends. This CDR3 spans 14 amino acids. The CDR3 nucleotides read TGTGCCAGCAGCTTAGACACCAACACCGGGGAGCTGTTTTTT. Translation: CASSLDTNTGELFF. Full variable domain (rest looked up from reference TRBV7-9 and TRBJ2-2): DTGVSQNPRHKITKRGQNVTFRCDPISEHNRLYWYRQTLGQGPEFLTYFQNEAQLEKSRLLSDRFSAERPKGSFSTLEIQRTEQGDSAMYLCASSLDTNTGELFFGEGSRLTVL.